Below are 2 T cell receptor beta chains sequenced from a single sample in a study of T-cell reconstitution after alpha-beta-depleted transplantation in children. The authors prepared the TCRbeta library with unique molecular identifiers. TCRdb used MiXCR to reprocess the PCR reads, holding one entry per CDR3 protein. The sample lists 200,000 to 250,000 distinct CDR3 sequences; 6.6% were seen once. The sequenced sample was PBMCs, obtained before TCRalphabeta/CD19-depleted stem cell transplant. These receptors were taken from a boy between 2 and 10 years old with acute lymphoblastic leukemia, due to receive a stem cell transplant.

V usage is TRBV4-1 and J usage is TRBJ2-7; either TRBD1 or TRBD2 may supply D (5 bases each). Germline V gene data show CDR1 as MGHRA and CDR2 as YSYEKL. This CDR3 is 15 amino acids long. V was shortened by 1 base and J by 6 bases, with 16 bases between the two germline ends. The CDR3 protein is CASSQGTGRASEQYF. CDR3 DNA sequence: TGCGCCAGCAGCCAAGGTACGGGGCGCGCCTCCGAGCAGTACTTC.

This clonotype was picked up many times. CDR3 sequence reads: CSVAYREDTEAFF. In DNA, the CDR3 is TGCAGCGTTGCATACAGGGAAGACACTGAAGCTTTCTTT. J is TRBJ1-1 and V is TRBV29-1, with D perhaps matching TRBD1 (6 bases). There are 13 residues in the CDR3. Germline CDR1 reads SQVTM; CDR2 reads ANQGSEA. V lost 4 bases and J lost 3, with 12 bases in between.